Detailed here is one T cell receptor beta chain. Antigen specificity is unknown. Production of TCR cDNA was by 5'RACE template switching, which also added a universal primer site and UMIs. In TCRdb, the 5' RACE reads were re-called with MiXCR into one record per CDR3 protein. The data hold 550,000 to 750,000 distinct CDR3 sequences, with roughly 14% observed a single time. The data were obtained in a study of T cells after yellow fever vaccination. Overall study results and limits: Post-booster repertoires again held most primary-vaccination clones (about 95% CD4, 85% to 90% CD8). When the response was secondary, it was weaker but reached its peak faster, day 5 versus 15.

This CDR3 has 13 residues. CDR1 and CDR2 from the germline V gene are SGHVS and FQNEAQ. The germline V and J ends were trimmed by 5 bases and 10 bases, with 15 bases remaining between them. Material: PBMCs, obtained on the day of the yellow fever booster vaccination. The TCR sequence derives from a man aged 30-40 years who received the YFV17D yellow fever vaccine. This chain joins TRBV7-8 and TRBJ2-1; D remains ambiguous. Here the CDR3 reads CASSPTQVLEQFF. The CDR3 DNA follows: TGTGCCAGCAGCCCAACCCAAGTATTGGAGCAGTTCTTC.